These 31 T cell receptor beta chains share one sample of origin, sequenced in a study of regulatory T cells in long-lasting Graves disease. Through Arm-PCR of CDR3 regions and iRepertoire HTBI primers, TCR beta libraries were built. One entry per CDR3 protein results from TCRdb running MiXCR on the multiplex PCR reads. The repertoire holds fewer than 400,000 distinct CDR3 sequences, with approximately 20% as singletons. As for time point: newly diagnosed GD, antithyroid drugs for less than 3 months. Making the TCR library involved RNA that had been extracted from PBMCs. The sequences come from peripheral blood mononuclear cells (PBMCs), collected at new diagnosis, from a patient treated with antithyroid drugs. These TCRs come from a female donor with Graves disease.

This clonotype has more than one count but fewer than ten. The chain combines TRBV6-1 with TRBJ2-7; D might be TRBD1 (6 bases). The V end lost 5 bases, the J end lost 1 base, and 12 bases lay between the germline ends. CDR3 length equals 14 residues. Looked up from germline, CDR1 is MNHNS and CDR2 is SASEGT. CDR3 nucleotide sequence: TGTGCCAGCAGTCAGACCAGGGGATCCTACGAGCAGTACTTC. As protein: CASSQTRGSYEQYF.

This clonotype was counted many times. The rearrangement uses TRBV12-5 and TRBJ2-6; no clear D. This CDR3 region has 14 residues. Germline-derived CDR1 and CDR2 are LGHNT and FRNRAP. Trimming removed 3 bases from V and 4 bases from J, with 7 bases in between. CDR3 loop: CASGLGSGANVLTF. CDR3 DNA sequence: TGTGCTAGTGGTTTAGGGTCCGGGGCCAACGTCCTGACTTTC.

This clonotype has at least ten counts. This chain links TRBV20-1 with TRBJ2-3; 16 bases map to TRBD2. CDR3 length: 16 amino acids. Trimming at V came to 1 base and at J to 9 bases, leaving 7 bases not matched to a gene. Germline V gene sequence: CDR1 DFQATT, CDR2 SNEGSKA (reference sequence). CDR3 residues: CSARVGLAGGRGTQYF. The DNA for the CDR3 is TGCAGTGCTAGAGTGGGACTAGCGGGAGGGAGAGGGACGCAGTATTTT.

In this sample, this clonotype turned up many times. The CDR3 loop reads CASSGTGDTEAFF. In nucleotides, the CDR3 is TGCGCCAGCAGCGGTACAGGGGACACTGAAGCTTTCTTT. V and J are TRBV5-1 and TRBJ1-1, with 7 bases that match TRBD1. The CDR3 has 13 residues. V shed 4 bases, J shed 3 bases, and the junction held 3 bases outside the gene matches. CDR1 is SGHRS and CDR2 is YFSETQ in the germline V gene.

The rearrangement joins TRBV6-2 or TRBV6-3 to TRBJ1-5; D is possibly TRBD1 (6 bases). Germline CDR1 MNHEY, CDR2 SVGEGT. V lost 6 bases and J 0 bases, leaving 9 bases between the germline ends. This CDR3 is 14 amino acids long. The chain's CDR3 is CASRQGYSNQPQHF. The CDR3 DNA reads TGTGCCAGCAGACAGGGATATAGCAATCAGCCCCAGCATTTT.

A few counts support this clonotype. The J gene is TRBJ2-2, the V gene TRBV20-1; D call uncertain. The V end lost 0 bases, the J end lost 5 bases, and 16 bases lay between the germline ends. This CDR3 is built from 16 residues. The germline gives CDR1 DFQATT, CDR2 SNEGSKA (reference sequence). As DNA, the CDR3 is TGCAGTGCTAGAGATGTCGACTTCTCCGGGACCGGGGAGCTGTTTTTT. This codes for CSARDVDFSGTGELFF.

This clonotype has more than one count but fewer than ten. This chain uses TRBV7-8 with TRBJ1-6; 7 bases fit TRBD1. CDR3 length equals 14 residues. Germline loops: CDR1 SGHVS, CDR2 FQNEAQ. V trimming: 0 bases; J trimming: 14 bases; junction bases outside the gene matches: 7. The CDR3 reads CASSLAGQPKSLHF. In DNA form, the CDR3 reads TGTGCCAGCAGCTTAGCGGGACAGCCGAAATCCCTCCACTTT.

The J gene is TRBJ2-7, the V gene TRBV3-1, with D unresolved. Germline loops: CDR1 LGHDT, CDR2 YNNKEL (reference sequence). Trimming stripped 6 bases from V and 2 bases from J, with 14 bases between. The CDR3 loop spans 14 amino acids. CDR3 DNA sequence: TGTGCCAGCAGTCCAGAGTTCTTAACCTACGAGCAGTACTTC. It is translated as CASSPEFLTYEQYF.

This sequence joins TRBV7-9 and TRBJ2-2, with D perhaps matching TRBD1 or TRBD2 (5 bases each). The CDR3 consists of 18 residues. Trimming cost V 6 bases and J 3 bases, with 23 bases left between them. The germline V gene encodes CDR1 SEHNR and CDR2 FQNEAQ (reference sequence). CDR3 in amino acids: CASRDARWGSKDTGELFF. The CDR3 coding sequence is TGTGCCAGCAGGGACGCGCGGTGGGGGAGTAAGGACACCGGGGAGCTGTTTTTT.

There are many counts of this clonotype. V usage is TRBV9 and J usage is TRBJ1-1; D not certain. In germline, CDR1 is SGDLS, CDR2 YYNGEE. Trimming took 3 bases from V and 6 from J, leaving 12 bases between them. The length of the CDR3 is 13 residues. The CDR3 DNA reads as TGTGCCAGCAGCGAACTAGTTGGCGCTGAAGCTTTCTTT. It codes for CASSELVGAEAFF. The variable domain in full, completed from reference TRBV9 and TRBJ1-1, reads DSGVTQTPKHLITATGQRVTLRCSPRSGDLSVYWYQQSLDQGLQFLIQYYNGEERAKGNILERFSAQQFPDLHSELNLSSLELGDSALYFCASSELVGAEAFFGQGTRLTVV.

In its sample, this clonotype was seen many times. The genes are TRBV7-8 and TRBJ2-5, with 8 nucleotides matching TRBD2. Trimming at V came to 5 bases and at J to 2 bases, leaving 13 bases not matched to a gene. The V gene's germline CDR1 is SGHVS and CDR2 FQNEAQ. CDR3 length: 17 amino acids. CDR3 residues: CASSTPAGELRQETQYF. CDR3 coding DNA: TGTGCCAGCAGCACCCCAGCGGGAGAATTGAGGCAAGAGACCCAGTACTTC.

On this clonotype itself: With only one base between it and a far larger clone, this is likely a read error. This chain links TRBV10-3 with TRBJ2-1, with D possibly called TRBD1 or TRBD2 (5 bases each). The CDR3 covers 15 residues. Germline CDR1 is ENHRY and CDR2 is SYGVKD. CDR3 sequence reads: CAISGDGKGEETQCF. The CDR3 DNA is TGTGCCATCAGTGGTGACGGGAAAGGGGAAGAGACCCAGTGCTTC.

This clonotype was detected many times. The chain's CDR3 is CASSKYRGLDIQYF. DNA for the CDR3: TGTGCCAGCAGTAAATACAGGGGGCTTGACATTCAGTACTTC. The chain is built from TRBV28 and TRBJ2-4; 9 bases fit TRBD1. The CDR3 totals 14 residues. Germline-derived CDR1 and CDR2 are MDHEN and SYDVKM. V lost 5 bases and J lost 8; bases outside the gene matches: 7.

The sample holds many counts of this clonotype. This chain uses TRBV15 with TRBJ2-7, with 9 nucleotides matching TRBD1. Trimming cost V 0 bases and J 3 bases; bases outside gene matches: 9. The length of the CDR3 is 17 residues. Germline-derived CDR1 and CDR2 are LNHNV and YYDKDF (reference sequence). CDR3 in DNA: TGTGCCACCAGCAGAGACGGGGCACAGGGGGCAAACTACGAGCAGTACTTC. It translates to CATSRDGAQGANYEQYF. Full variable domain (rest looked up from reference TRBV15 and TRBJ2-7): DAMVIQNPRYQVTQFGKPVTLSCSQTLNHNVMYWYQQKSSQAPKLLFHYYDKDFNNEADTPDNFQSRRPNTSFCFLDIRSPGLGDTAMYLCATSRDGAQGANYEQYFGPGTRLTVT.

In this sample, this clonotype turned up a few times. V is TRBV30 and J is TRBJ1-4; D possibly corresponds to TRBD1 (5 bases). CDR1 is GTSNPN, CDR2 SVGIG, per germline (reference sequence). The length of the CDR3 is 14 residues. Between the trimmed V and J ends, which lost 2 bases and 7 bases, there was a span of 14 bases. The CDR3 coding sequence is TGTGCCTGGAGTCCCGGGACGGCTGTTGAAAAACTGTTTTTT. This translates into CAWSPGTAVEKLFF.

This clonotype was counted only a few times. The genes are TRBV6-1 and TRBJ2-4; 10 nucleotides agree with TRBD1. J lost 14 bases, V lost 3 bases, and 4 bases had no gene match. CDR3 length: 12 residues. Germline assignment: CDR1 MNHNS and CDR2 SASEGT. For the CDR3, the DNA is TGTGCCAGCAGTGAGGGACAGGGGATGGAGTACTTC. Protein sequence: CASSEGQGMEYF.

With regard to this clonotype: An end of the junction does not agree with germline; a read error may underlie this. Written as DNA, the CDR3 is TGTGCCAGCAGCGCCGGAAGGGACAGGGGCAATCAGCCCCAGCATTTT. As protein: CASSAGRDRGNQPQHF. The rearrangement links TRBV5-1 to TRBJ1-5; TRBD1 agrees at 9 bases. This CDR3 contains 16 residues. Germline V gene data show CDR1 as SGHRS and CDR2 as YFSETQ.

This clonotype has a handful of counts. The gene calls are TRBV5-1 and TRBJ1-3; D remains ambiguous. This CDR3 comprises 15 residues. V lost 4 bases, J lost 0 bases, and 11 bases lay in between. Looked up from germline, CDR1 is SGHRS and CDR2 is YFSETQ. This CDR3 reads CASSPDPSSGNTIYF. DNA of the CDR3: TGCGCCAGCAGCCCGGACCCAAGCTCTGGAAACACCATATATTTT.

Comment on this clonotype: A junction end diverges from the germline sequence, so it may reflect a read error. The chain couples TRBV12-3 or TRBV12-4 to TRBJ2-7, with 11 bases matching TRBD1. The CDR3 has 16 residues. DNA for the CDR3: TGTGCCAACAGTTTAGCCCACGGACAGGGGGCTGGCGAGCAGTACTTC. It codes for CANSLAHGQGAGEQYF.

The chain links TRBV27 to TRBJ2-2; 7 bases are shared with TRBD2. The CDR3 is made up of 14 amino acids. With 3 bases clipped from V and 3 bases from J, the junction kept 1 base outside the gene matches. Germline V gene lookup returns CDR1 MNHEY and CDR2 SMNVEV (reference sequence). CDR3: CASSLGGYTGELFF. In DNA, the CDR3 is TGTGCCAGCAGTTTGGGGGGGTACACCGGGGAGCTGTTTTTT.

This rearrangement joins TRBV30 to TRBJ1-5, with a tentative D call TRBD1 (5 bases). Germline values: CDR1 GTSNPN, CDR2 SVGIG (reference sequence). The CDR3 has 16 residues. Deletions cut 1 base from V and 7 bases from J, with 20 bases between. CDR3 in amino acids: CAWSAPWQGLRQPQHF. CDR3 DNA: TGTGCCTGGAGTGCCCCCTGGCAGGGTTTACGGCAGCCCCAGCATTTT.

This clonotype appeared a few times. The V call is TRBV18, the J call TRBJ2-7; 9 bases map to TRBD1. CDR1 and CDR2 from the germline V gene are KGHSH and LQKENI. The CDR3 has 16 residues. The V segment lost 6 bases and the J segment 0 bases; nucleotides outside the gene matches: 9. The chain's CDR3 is CASSPVWDRDSYEQYF. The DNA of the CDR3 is TGTGCCAGCTCGCCTGTTTGGGACAGGGACTCCTACGAGCAGTACTTC.

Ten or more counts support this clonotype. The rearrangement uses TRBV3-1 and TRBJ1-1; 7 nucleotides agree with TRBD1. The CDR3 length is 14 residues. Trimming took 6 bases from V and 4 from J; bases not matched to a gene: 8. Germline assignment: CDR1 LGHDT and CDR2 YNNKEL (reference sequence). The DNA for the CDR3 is TGTGCCAGCAGGAAACGACAGGGAAGCACTGAAGCTTTCTTT. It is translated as CASRKRQGSTEAFF.

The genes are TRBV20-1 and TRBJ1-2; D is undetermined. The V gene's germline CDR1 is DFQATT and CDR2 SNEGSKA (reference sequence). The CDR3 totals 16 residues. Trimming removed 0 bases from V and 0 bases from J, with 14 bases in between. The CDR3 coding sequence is TGCAGTGCTAGAGACTATCAAAAGGCGGCTAACTATGGCTACACCTTC. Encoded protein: CSARDYQKAANYGYTF.

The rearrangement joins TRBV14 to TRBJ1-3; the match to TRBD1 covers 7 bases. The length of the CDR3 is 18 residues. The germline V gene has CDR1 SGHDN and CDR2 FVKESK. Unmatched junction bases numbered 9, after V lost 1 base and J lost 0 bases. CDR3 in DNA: TGTGCCAGCAGCCAAGCGTACAGGGGCCACCTCTCTGGAAACACCATATATTTT. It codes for CASSQAYRGHLSGNTIYF.

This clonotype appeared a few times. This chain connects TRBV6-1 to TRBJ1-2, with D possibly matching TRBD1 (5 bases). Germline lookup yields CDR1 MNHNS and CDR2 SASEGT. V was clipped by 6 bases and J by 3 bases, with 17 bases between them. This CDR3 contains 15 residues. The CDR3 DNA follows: TGTGCCAGCAGAACGGGCAGGGATCAAGACTATGGCTACACCTTC. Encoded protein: CASRTGRDQDYGYTF.

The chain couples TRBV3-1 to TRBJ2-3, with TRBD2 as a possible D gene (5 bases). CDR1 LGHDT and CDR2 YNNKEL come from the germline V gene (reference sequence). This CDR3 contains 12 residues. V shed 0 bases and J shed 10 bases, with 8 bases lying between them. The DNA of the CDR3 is TGTGCCAGCAGCCAAGAGTCGGAGGCGCAGTATTTT. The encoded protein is CASSQESEAQYF.

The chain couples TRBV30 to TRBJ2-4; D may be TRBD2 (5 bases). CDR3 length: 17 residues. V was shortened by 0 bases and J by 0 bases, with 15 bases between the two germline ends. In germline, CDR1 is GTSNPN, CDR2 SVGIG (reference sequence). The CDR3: CAWSVRAGVRAKNIQYF. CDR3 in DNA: TGTGCCTGGAGTGTACGGGCCGGGGTAAGAGCCAAAAACATTCAGTACTTC.

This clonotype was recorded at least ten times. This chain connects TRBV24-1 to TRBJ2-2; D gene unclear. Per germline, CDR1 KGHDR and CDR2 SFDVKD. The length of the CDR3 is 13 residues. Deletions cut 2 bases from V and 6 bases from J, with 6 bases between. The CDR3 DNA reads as TGTGCCACCAGTGATTCCCCCCCCGGGGAGCTGTTTTTT. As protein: CATSDSPPGELFF.

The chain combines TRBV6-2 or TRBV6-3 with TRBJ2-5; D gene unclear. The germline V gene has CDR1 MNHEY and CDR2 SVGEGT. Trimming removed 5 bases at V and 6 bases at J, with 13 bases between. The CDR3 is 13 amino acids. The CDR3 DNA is TGTGCCAGCAGTCCGTGGACGGCCAAGACCCAGTACTTC. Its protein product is CASSPWTAKTQYF.

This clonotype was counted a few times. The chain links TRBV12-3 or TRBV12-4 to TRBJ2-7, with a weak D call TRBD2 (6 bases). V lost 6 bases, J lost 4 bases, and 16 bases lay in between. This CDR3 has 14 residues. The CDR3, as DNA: TGTGCCAGCAGCCGGAAGGAGGGATTATACGAGCAGTACTTC. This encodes CASSRKEGLYEQYF.